The 23 T cell receptor beta chains reported below all come from one sample, sequenced in a study of vaccination effects on CD4 cells after COVID-19. This table comes from immunoSEQ multiplex PCR, and its TCRdb copy is limited to in-frame clones, with some not included. The table records around 81,000 clones, around 74% of them present only once. Expansion with viral peptide pools was applied to antigen-specific CD4+ T cells by the ViraFEST assay prior to sequencing. The authors isolated CD4+ T cells after around nine days of culture. Each participant received a vaccine that was either BNT162b2 or mRNA-1273, given as two doses. These receptors have no known antigen. The source material was CD4+ T cells from PBMCs cultured with HCoV-OC43 spike peptides, sampled after COVID-19 vaccination. Regarding subset: HCoV-OC43 spike overlapping peptide pool stimulation. The receptors derive from a human donor who received a COVID-19 vaccine.

V usage is TRBV5-8 and J usage is TRBJ2-4; D may be TRBD1 or TRBD2 (5 bases each). The CDR3 loop spans 13 amino acids. The germline V gene has CDR1 SGHTS and CDR2 YDEGEE. V was trimmed by 0 bases and J by 9 bases, leaving 10 bases between them. DNA for the CDR3: TGTGCCAGCAGCTTGGTGGGGGTAGGCATTCAGTACTTC. Translated, it gives CASSLVGVGIQYF.

The V gene is TRBV2, the J gene TRBJ2-3; tentatively, D is TRBD1 or TRBD2 (5 bases each). The germline V and J ends were trimmed by 4 bases and 4 bases, with 9 bases remaining between them. The CDR3 runs 13 residues. Germline V gene lookup returns CDR1 SNHLY and CDR2 FYNNEI. The CDR3 spells CASSGWDPDTQYF. CDR3 nucleotides: TGTGCCAGCAGTGGTTGGGACCCAGATACGCAGTATTTT.

The chain couples TRBV10-1 to TRBJ2-3; either TRBD1 or TRBD2 may fit D (6 bases each). The CDR3 covers 14 residues. CDR1 is WNHNN, CDR2 SYGVQD, per germline (reference sequence). Trimming took 9 bases from V and 5 from J, leaving 18 bases between them. CDR3 residues: CASSRGAVGDTQYF. In nucleotides, the CDR3 is TGCGCCAGTAGTAGGGGGGCCGTTGGAGATACGCAGTATTTT.

The J gene is TRBJ1-3, the V gene TRBV28, with D perhaps matching TRBD1 (6 bases). Germline loops: CDR1 MDHEN, CDR2 SYDVKM. Trimming pared 2 bases from V and 4 bases from J, leaving 12 bases between. The CDR3 extends over 15 amino acids. The CDR3 nucleotides are TGTGCCAGCAGTTTAAAGGGGGTAGGAGGAAACACCATATATTTT. Encoded protein: CASSLKGVGGNTIYF.

A few counts support this clone. The CDR3 nucleotides are TGTGCCAGTAGTTTGGGACAAGCCAACACTGAAGCTTTCTTT. The encoded protein is CASSLGQANTEAFF. The genes are TRBV19 and TRBJ1-1, with D possibly being TRBD1 (6 bases). Germline CDR1 and CDR2: LNHDA and SQIVND (reference sequence). Trimming stripped 5 bases from V and 2 bases from J, with 12 bases between. CDR3 length: 14 residues.

The CDR3 region has the DNA TGTGCCAGCAGTGAAGCGGTCTTCGGGTTACGCGGCTATGGCTACACCTTC. It encodes CASSEAVFGLRGYGYTF. This chain joins TRBV6-1 and TRBJ1-2; no clear D gene. This CDR3 spans 17 amino acids. Germline CDR1 is MNHNS and CDR2 is SASEGT. The V end was cut by 0 bases, the J end by 4 bases, with 18 bases between.

Regarding this clone: This specimen includes other DNA sequences encoding the same CDR3. The chain uses TRBV12-3 or TRBV12-4 and TRBJ1-4; no clear D. Trimming stripped 3 bases from V and 12 bases from J, with 8 bases between. This CDR3 contains 11 residues. CDR3 sequence (DNA): TGTGCCAGCAGTTTTCGTACAGAACTGTTTTTT. It specifies CASSFRTELFF.

The chain recombines TRBV7-2 with TRBJ2-2; 7 bases are a match to TRBD2. The V gene end was trimmed by 3 bases and the J gene end by 3 bases; junction bases not matched to a gene: 7. Germline CDR1 and CDR2: SGHTA and FQGNSA. The length of the CDR3 is 16 residues. The CDR3 reads CASSFFRGGDTGELFF. The CDR3 DNA is TGTGCCAGCAGCTTTTTTCGTGGGGGGGACACCGGGGAGCTGTTTTTT.

The chain joins TRBV7-2 to TRBJ2-5; 9 nucleotides agree with TRBD1. The length of the CDR3 is 15 residues. V shed 5 bases, J shed 4 bases, and the junction held 8 bases outside the gene matches. Germline loops: CDR1 SGHTA, CDR2 FQGNSA. The CDR3 reads CASSPRADRGETQYF. As DNA, the CDR3 is TGTGCCAGCAGCCCTAGGGCGGACAGGGGAGAGACCCAGTACTTC.

The gene calls are TRBV29-1 and TRBJ2-2, with 7 bases matching TRBD1. The V gene end was trimmed by 7 bases and the J gene end by 2 bases; junction bases not matched to a gene: 10. Germline V lookup: CDR1 SQVTM, CDR2 ANQGSEA. The CDR3 contains 15 residues. CDR3 sequence: CSATTGTDNTGELFF. In DNA form, the CDR3 reads TGCAGCGCCACAACCGGGACAGATAACACCGGGGAGCTGTTTTTT.

This sequence joins TRBV4-1 and TRBJ2-1; TRBD2 aligns across 8 bases. The trim removed 1 base at V and 4 bases at J, leaving 3 bases unmatched. Germline V gene data show CDR1 as MGHRA and CDR2 as YSYEKL. This CDR3 region has 15 residues. Written as DNA, the CDR3 is TGCGCCAGCAGCCAAGGGCGGGGGGATTACAATGAGCAGTTCTTC. Translation: CASSQGRGDYNEQFF.

This clone was detected only a few times. This rearrangement joins TRBV6-6 to TRBJ1-3; TRBD1 might be the D (6 bases). The germline gives CDR1 MNHNY, CDR2 SVGAGI (reference sequence). V was cut by 2 bases and J by 6 bases, with 11 bases left in between. This CDR3 has 14 amino acids. The CDR3 protein is CASSYGQGKNTIYF. CDR3 coding DNA: TGTGCCAGCAGTTACGGTCAGGGGAAAAACACCATATATTTT.

The V gene is TRBV6-5, the J gene TRBJ2-7; a weak D match, TRBD1 (6 bases). The CDR3 is 14 amino acids. CDR1 and CDR2 from the germline V gene are MNHEY and SVGAGI. Trimming took off 0 bases at V and 5 bases at J, with 11 bases between the two ends. The CDR3 here is CASSYSARGHEQYV. CDR3 DNA sequence: TGTGCCAGCAGTTACTCTGCCAGGGGTCACGAGCAGTACGTC.

The chain links TRBV24-1 to TRBJ2-5, with TRBD1 as a possible D gene (5 bases). CDR3 length: 13 residues. Germline V gives CDR1 KGHDR, CDR2 SFDVKD. V was shortened by 4 bases and J by 4 bases, with 9 bases between the two germline ends. The CDR3 sequence is CATSDPGRETQYF. Written as DNA, the CDR3 is TGTGCCACCAGTGACCCAGGGCGAGAGACCCAGTACTTC.

In regard to this clone: This specimen includes other DNA sequences encoding the same CDR3. The gene calls are TRBV5-1 and TRBJ2-5, with no clear D. Per germline, CDR1 SGHRS and CDR2 YFSETQ. V was pared by 0 bases and J by 5 bases, with 8 bases between. CDR3 length equals 13 residues. The CDR3 nucleotides are TGCGCCAGCAGCTTGGCCCATTCGGAGACCCAGTACTTC. Amino acids: CASSLAHSETQYF.

This sequence joins TRBV7-9 and TRBJ2-5; D is undetermined. Trimming removed 6 bases at V and 5 bases at J, with 19 bases between. Germline CDR1 is SEHNR and CDR2 is FQNEAQ (reference sequence). The CDR3 spans 15 residues. The CDR3, as DNA: TGTGCCAGCAGACAAAACCGAGGTAGTGGGGAGACCCAGTACTTC. Its translation is CASRQNRGSGETQYF.

The chain carries TRBV5-1 and TRBJ1-4, with no clear D. The CDR3 extends over 16 amino acids. The germline gives CDR1 SGHRS, CDR2 YFSETQ. V lost 4 bases and J 3 bases, leaving 16 bases between the germline ends. The DNA of the CDR3 is TGCGCCAGCAGCCCCCTTGGCGGACCCCCTAATGAAAAACTGTTTTTT. Protein: CASSPLGGPPNEKLFF.

The V call is TRBV6-5, the J call TRBJ2-3; D is undetermined. The CDR3 loop spans 14 amino acids. CDR1 is MNHEY, CDR2 SVGAGI, per germline. Between the trimmed V and J ends, which lost 2 bases and 0 bases, there was a span of 6 bases. CDR3 in DNA: TGTGCCAGCAGTTACCGTGCTAGCACAGATACGCAGTATTTT. Translating it yields CASSYRASTDTQYF.

The CDR3 protein is CASSAKTRAHNSPLHF. In nucleotides, the CDR3 is TGTGCCAGCAGCGCAAAGACGAGGGCCCATAATTCACCCCTCCACTTT. The V gene is TRBV21-1, the J gene TRBJ1-6. TRBV21-1 is a pseudogene. There are 16 residues in the CDR3.

This clone occurred a few times. This chain joins TRBV7-2 and TRBJ1-5; D may be TRBD1 (5 bases). Trimming shortened V by 1 base and J by 5 bases, and 21 bases separated the two germline ends. This CDR3 has 18 residues. Germline CDR1 is SGHTA and CDR2 is FQGNSA. In DNA form, the CDR3 reads TGTGCCAGCAGCTTAGAAGTCTCGTGGGGGTCCAGACATCAGCCCCAGCATTTT. As protein: CASSLEVSWGSRHQPQHF.

This rearrangement joins TRBV6-5 to TRBJ2-3; D is uncertain. The CDR3 has 15 amino acids. Germline V gene sequence: CDR1 MNHEY, CDR2 SVGAGI. Trimming removed 2 bases from V and 2 bases from J, with 11 bases in between. The CDR3 coding sequence is TGTGCCAGCAGTTACCGGGCAGGCGACACAGATACGCAGTATTTT. Residues: CASSYRAGDTDTQYF.

This sequence joins TRBV5-1 and TRBJ1-2; 9 nucleotides line up with TRBD1. V trimming: 0 bases; J trimming: 0 bases; junction bases outside the gene matches: 9. Germline CDR1 is SGHRS and CDR2 is YFSETQ. CDR3 length: 18 amino acids. In DNA form, the CDR3 reads TGCGCCAGCAGCTTGGGTGGACAGGGGCAACGATCTAACTATGGCTACACCTTC. Its protein product is CASSLGGQGQRSNYGYTF.

The chain has TRBV11-2 and TRBJ1-2; D might be TRBD1 (5 bases). Between the trimmed V and J ends, which lost 5 bases and 1 base, there was a span of 14 bases. Germline CDR1 reads SGHAT; CDR2 reads FQNNGV. This CDR3 has 15 residues. The CDR3 nucleotides are TGTGCCAGCAGCCAAACAGGTTTCGTTAACTATGGCTACACCTTC. This sequence encodes CASSQTGFVNYGYTF.